The clone carrying this T cell receptor (beta chain) appeared once. Its target is not known. This sample stems from a study of cytomegalovirus exposure and HLA in healthy donors. General study results and limits: Reportedly, fewer N-insertions than the approximately 700-donor mean appeared in an Asian-associated ancestry cluster in a later analysis.

Per the germline V gene, CDR1 is MDHEN and CDR2 is SYDVKM. This CDR3 contains 15 residues. The PCR made use of 60 Vbeta and 13 Jbeta primers. In the authors' workflow: It was a later analysis that counted tens of millions of unique TCR beta chains, of which roughly 11 million were shared. Sequenced by immunoSEQ multiplex PCR; TCRdb stores in-frame clones only, minus some. The V and J calls and clone size are taken from that table; D and trimming were inferred from the DNA. Among around 130,000 clones listed, roughly four fifths were seen once. The sequence derives from a male donor in good health and CMV-seropositive. This chain uses TRBV28 with TRBJ2-5, with 11 bases lining up with TRBD1. The J call may not be correct, given that the DNA end is closer to TRBJ2-7. Material: PBMCs. This CDR3 is CASSLGQGVSYEQYF. The CDR3 region has the DNA TGTGCCAGCAGTTTGGGACAGGGGGTCTCCTACGAGCAGTACTTC.